The 5 T cell receptor beta chains listed next were all sequenced from one sample in a study of T cells in Graves' hyperthyroidism and ophthalmopathy. TCR beta CDR3 regions were amplified from RNA. HTBI primers were employed in a first-round RT-PCR of the TCR CDR3. TCRdb re-called the multiplex PCR reads through MiXCR, storing one row per CDR3 protein. The table includes about 640,000 distinct CDR3 sequences, about 15% detected once. The sample comprised blood. Every receptor here comes from a woman aged 50 to 60 with Graves' ophthalmopathy.

This clonotype has a count of ten or more. The J gene is TRBJ1-2, the V gene TRBV12-3 or TRBV12-4; 9 bases fit TRBD1. The CDR3 sequence is 14 residues long. V shed 5 bases and J 6 bases; nucleotides not matched to a gene: 7. The CDR3: CASSTGQGIDGYTF. The CDR3 DNA sequence: TGTGCCAGCAGTACGGGACAGGGAATCGATGGCTACACCTTC.

This clonotype was detected ten times or more. The chain carries TRBV6-1 and TRBJ2-1; unclear D gene. Germline V CDR1 and CDR2: MNHNS, SASEGT. V lost 3 bases and J 4 bases, leaving 10 bases between the germline ends. The CDR3 loop spans 14 amino acids. In nucleotides, the CDR3 is TGTGCCAGCAGTGAGGGTATCCCGTACAATGAGCAGTTCTTC. This codes for CASSEGIPYNEQFF.

This clonotype was recorded a few times. J is TRBJ2-2 and V is TRBV6-2 or TRBV6-3, with D unclear. CDR1 is MNHEY, CDR2 SVGEGT, per germline. This CDR3 is built from 12 residues. The V gene lost 6 bases and the J gene lost 6 bases, with 8 bases spanning the gap. The CDR3 sequence: CASRVWAGELFF. The CDR3 region has the DNA TGTGCCAGCAGGGTTTGGGCCGGGGAGCTGTTTTTT.

The chain has TRBV12-3 or TRBV12-4 and TRBJ2-1; maybe TRBD2 (6 bases). This CDR3 spans 16 amino acids. V gave up 3 bases and J gave up 4 bases, with 16 bases separating them. The CDR3 spells CASSLSGTPLYNEQFF. The CDR3 DNA reads as TGTGCCAGCAGTTTGTCCGGGACTCCCTTATACAATGAGCAGTTCTTC.

This clonotype was counted at least ten times. V and J are TRBV18 and TRBJ2-1, with 9 bases fitting TRBD2. CDR3 length: 17 residues. Losses at the gene ends were 1 base for V and 2 bases for J; bases not matched to a gene: 6. CDR1 is KGHSH and CDR2 is LQKENI in the germline V gene. The CDR3 DNA follows: TGTGCCAGCTCACCACGGGCTAGCGGGATACCCTACAATGAGCAGTTCTTC. Amino acid sequence: CASSPRASGIPYNEQFF. Complete variable domain (other parts from reference TRBV18 and TRBJ2-1): NAGVMQNPRHLVRRRGQEARLRCSPMKGHSHVYWYRQLPEEGLKFMVYLQKENIIDESGMPKERFSAEFPKEGPSILRIQQVVRGDSAAYFCASSPRASGIPYNEQFFGPGTRLTVL.